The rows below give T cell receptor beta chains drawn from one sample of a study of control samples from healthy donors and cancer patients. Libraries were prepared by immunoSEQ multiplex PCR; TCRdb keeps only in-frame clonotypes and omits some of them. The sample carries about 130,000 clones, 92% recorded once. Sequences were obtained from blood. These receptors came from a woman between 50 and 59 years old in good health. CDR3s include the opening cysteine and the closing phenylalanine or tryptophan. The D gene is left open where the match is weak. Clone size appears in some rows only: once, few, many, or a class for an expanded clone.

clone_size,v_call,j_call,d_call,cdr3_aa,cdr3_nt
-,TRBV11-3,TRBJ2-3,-,CASSLTGNGGDTQYF,TGTGCCAGCAGCCTAACAGGGAACGGGGGAGATACGCAGTATTTT
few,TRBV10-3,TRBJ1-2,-,CAISESHGYGYTF,TGTGCCATCAGTGAGTCTCACGGCTATGGCTACACCTTC
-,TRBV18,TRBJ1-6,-,CASSATSQGNSPLHF,TGTGCCAGCTCAGCCACCTCCCAGGGAAATTCACCCCTCCACTTT
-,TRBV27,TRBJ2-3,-,CASSPRGGSTDTQYF,TGTGCCAGCAGTCCACGTGGGGGGAGCACAGATACGCAGTATTTT
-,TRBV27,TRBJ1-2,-,CASSPGEGMYYGYTF,TGTGCCAGCAGCCCCGGCGAAGGGATGTACTATGGCTACACCTTC
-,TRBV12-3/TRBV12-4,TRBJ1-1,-,CASSFGGFPEAFF,TGTGCCAGCAGTTTCGGGGGTTTCCCTGAAGCTTTCTTT
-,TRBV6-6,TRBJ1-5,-,CASSQVQRPSHSNQPQHF,TGTGCCAGCAGTCAGGTCCAGCGGCCATCCCATAGCAATCAGCCCCAGCATTTT
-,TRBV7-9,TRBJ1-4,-,CASSLVAPNEKLFF,TGTGCCAGCAGCTTAGTGGCTCCTAATGAAAAACTGTTTTTT
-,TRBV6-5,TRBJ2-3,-,CASSDGSWTDTQYF,TGTGCCAGCAGCGACGGGAGTTGGACAGATACGCAGTATTTT
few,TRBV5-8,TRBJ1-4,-,CASSPRLGMTRGTNEKLFF,TGTGCCAGCAGCCCGCGCCTTGGAATGACTAGGGGGACTAATGAAAAACTGTTTTTT
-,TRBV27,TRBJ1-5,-,CASRDSDSNQPQHF,TGTGCCAGCAGGGACTCCGATAGCAATCAGCCCCAGCATTTT
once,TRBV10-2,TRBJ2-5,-,CASRAPGGVETQYF,TGCGCCAGCAGGGCGCCGGGGGGCGTAGAGACCCAGTACTTC
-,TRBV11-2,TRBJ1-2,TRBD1,CASSLNANRGLRDGYTF,TGTGCCAGCAGCTTAAATGCAAACAGGGGGCTAAGAGATGGCTACACCTTC
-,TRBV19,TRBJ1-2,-,CASRLYYGYTF,TGTGCCAGCCGGCTTTACTATGGCTACACCTTC
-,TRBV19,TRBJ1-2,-,CASSPPTAAPNYGYTF,TGTGCCAGTAGTCCCCCAACGGCAGCACCAAACTATGGCTACACCTTC
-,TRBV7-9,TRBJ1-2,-,CASSHGVSGYGYTF,TGTGCCAGCAGCCACGGGGTTTCGGGCTATGGCTACACCTTC
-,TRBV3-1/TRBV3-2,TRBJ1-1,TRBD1,CASSPGQGKGTEAFF,TGTGCCAGCAGCCCCGGACAGGGAAAAGGAACTGAAGCTTTCTTT
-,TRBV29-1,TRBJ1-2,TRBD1,CSVWDRGDYGYTF,TGCAGCGTATGGGACAGGGGTGACTATGGCTACACCTTC
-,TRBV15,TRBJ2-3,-,CATSRGDGNTDTQYF,TGTGCCACCAGCAGAGGGGACGGCAACACAGATACGCAGTATTTT
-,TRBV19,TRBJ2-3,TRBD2,CASSIGLATDTQYF,TGTGCCAGTAGTATAGGACTAGCGACAGATACGCAGTATTTT
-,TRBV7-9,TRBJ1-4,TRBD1,CASSRTGLNEKLFF,TGTGCCAGCAGCCGGACAGGGCTTAATGAAAAACTGTTTTTT
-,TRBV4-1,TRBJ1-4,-,CASSQEGDGSNEKLFF,TGCGCCAGCAGCCAAGAGGGGGACGGGTCTAATGAAAAACTGTTTTTT
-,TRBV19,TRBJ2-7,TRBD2,CASSIERGATYEQYF,TGTGCCAGTAGTATTGAGCGGGGGGCGACCTACGAGCAGTACTTC
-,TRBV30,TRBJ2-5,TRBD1,CAWSVWTGGLETQYF,TGTGCCTGGAGTGTATGGACAGGGGGTTTAGAGACCCAGTACTTC
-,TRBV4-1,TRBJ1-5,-,CASSQLPPWTSNQPQHF,TGCGCCAGCAGCCAACTTCCGCCTTGGACGAGTAATCAGCCCCAGCATTTT
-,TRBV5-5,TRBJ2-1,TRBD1,CASSPTGQGRDNEQFF,TGTGCCAGCAGCCCAACCGGACAGGGGAGGGACAATGAGCAGTTCTTC
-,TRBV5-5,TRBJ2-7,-,CASSPTGRVDEQYF,TGTGCCAGCAGTCCTACAGGGAGAGTCGACGAGCAGTACTTC
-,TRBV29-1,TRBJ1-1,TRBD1,CSVETGQAGTEAFF,TGCAGCGTTGAGACGGGACAGGCTGGGACTGAAGCTTTCTTT
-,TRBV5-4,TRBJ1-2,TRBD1,CASTRTGGNYGYTF,TGTGCCAGCACCCGGACAGGGGGGAACTATGGCTACACCTTC
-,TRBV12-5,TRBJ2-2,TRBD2,CASGRSLAGGHGGELFF,TGTGCTAGTGGCCGGAGCCTAGCGGGGGGGCATGGCGGGGAGCTGTTTTTT
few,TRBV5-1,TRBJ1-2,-,CASSLYGSVGRGYGYTF,TGCGCCAGCAGCTTGTATGGTTCGGTGGGCCGCGGATATGGCTACACCTTC
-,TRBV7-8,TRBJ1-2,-,CASSLSGRTDGYTF,TGTGCCAGCAGCTTGTCCGGGAGAACGGATGGCTACACCTTC